Presented here are 26 T cell receptor beta chains from one specimen sequenced in a study of blood T cell repertoires in COVID-19. The repertoire was sequenced with immunoSEQ multiplex PCR; TCRdb's copy has only in-frame clones and lacks some. This table holds under 150,000 clones, roughly 85% found once. The sequencing input was peripheral blood. The receptors here all came from a man aged 60 to 75 with acute or convalescent COVID-19.

V and J are TRBV5-1 and TRBJ2-3, with a tentative D call TRBD2 (6 bases). V was pared by 3 bases and J by 3 bases, with 11 bases between. The CDR3 is made up of 14 amino acids. The germline CDR1 and CDR2 sequences are SGHRS and YFSETQ. The CDR3 loop is CASSYGLPTDTQYF. The CDR3 nucleotides are TGCGCCAGCAGCTATGGACTACCGACAGATACGCAGTATTTT.

This chain joins TRBV18 and TRBJ2-7, with a tentative D call TRBD1 (6 bases). In germline, CDR1 is KGHSH, CDR2 LQKENI. Trimming removed 4 bases at V and 6 bases at J, with 13 bases between. The CDR3 length is 13 residues. Written as DNA, the CDR3 is TGTGCCAGCTCACGACAGGCGATTAGCGAGCAGTACTTC. This translates into CASSRQAISEQYF.

The chain is built from TRBV9 and TRBJ2-1; maybe TRBD1 (5 bases). Looked up from germline, CDR1 is SGDLS and CDR2 is YYNGEE. V was cut by 0 bases and J by 7 bases, with 17 bases left in between. The CDR3 is 16 residues long. The CDR3 protein is CASSVDSGPIGNEQFF. The CDR3 bases are TGTGCCAGCAGCGTAGATTCAGGGCCGATTGGGAATGAGCAGTTCTTC.

The V call is TRBV18, the J call TRBJ1-5; D is perhaps TRBD1 (6 bases). This CDR3 comprises 14 residues. The V and J ends lost 1 base and 7 bases respectively, with 11 bases between them. Germline V gene data show CDR1 as KGHSH and CDR2 as LQKENI. In nucleotides, the CDR3 is TGTGCCAGCTCACCACAAGGGGGAGGGCAGCCCCAGCATTTT. Translation gives CASSPQGGGQPQHF. Supplemented by reference TRBV18 and TRBJ1-5, the full variable domain reads NAGVMQNPRHLVRRRGQEARLRCSPMKGHSHVYWYRQLPEEGLKFMVYLQKENIIDESGMPKERFSAEFPKEGPSILRIQQVVRGDSAAYFCASSPQGGGQPQHFGDGTRLSIL.

The chain carries TRBV5-1 and TRBJ1-1; no clear D. The germline CDR1 and CDR2 sequences are SGHRS and YFSETQ. This CDR3 is 14 amino acids long. Between the trimmed V and J ends, which lost 0 bases and 1 base, there was a span of 7 bases. The CDR3 loop is CASSLGSENTEAFF. DNA of the CDR3: TGCGCCAGCAGCTTGGGATCAGAGAACACTGAAGCTTTCTTT.

The chain combines TRBV29-1 with TRBJ2-7; the match to TRBD1 covers 7 bases. V was pared by 7 bases and J by 3 bases, with 12 bases of the junction left unmatched. This CDR3 contains 14 residues. Germline V gene data show CDR1 as SQVTM and CDR2 as ANQGSEA. The CDR3 loop is CSARRGQGVYEQYF. CDR3 coding DNA: TGCAGCGCCCGAAGGGGTCAGGGGGTCTACGAGCAGTACTTC.

J is TRBJ1-4 and V is TRBV6-5; 8 nucleotides agree with TRBD1. Germline V CDR1 and CDR2: MNHEY, SVGAGI. V was clipped by 6 bases and J by 10 bases; unmatched bases: 13. The CDR3 extends over 15 amino acids. CDR3 residues: CASRESTGGEGKLFF. The CDR3 nucleotides are TGTGCCAGCAGGGAGAGTACAGGGGGTGAGGGAAAACTGTTTTTT.

The chain joins TRBV19 to TRBJ2-2; 13 bases line up with TRBD2. V was pared by 5 bases and J by 8 bases, with 8 bases of the junction left unmatched. The CDR3 contains 16 residues. CDR1 and CDR2 from the germline V gene are LNHDA and SQIVND (reference sequence). The DNA of the CDR3 is TGTGCCAGTAGTCTACTAGCGGGAGGGCCTTCTGGGGAGCTGTTTTTT. It encodes CASSLLAGGPSGELFF.

The rearrangement uses TRBV24-1 and TRBJ1-1; 9 bases align to TRBD1. V gave up 2 bases and J gave up 6 bases; unmatched junction bases: 9. This CDR3 has 16 residues. The germline gives CDR1 KGHDR, CDR2 SFDVKD. In nucleotides, the CDR3 is TGTGCCACCAGTGATTCGCCGGGACAGGGTCGCGCTGAAGCTTTCTTT. This encodes CATSDSPGQGRAEAFF.

The table lists this clone with a few counts. The chain joins TRBV4-3 to TRBJ1-6; 9 bases agree with TRBD1. Trimming cost V 0 bases and J 7 bases; bases outside gene matches: 16. This CDR3 region has 20 residues. CDR1 is LGHNA and CDR2 is YSLEER in the germline V gene. CDR3 protein: CASSQDPPIQGTGRNSPLHF. Here the CDR3 DNA reads TGCGCCAGCAGCCAAGACCCACCGATCCAGGGGACAGGGCGCAATTCACCCCTCCACTTT.

The genes are TRBV28 and TRBJ1-5, with a tentative D call TRBD1 (5 bases). The V and J ends lost 3 bases and 2 bases respectively, with 8 bases between them. Germline assignment: CDR1 MDHEN and CDR2 SYDVKM. This CDR3 is built from 14 residues. The CDR3 bases are TGTGCCAGCAGTTTGGCGGGGGGCAATCAGCCCCAGCATTTT. It yields the protein CASSLAGGNQPQHF. The full variable domain, with the rest looked up from reference TRBV28 and TRBJ1-5, is DVKVTQSSRYLVKRTGEKVFLECVQDMDHENMFWYRQDPGLGLRLIYFSYDVKMKEKGDIPEGYSVSREKKERFSLILESASTNQTSMYLCASSLAGGNQPQHFGDGTRLSIL.

This clone showed up just a few times. This chain joins TRBV9 and TRBJ2-1; maybe TRBD1 (5 bases). CDR1 is SGDLS and CDR2 is YYNGEE in the germline V gene. This CDR3 has 15 amino acids. V was cut by 2 bases and J by 0 bases, with 9 bases left in between. CDR3 protein: CASSVREGSYNEQFF. CDR3 nucleotide sequence: TGTGCCAGCAGCGTCAGGGAAGGCTCCTACAATGAGCAGTTCTTC.

The CDR3 nucleotides read TGTGCCAGCTCAAAACAGGTTGCTAATCAGCCCCAGCATTTT. Translation: CASSKQVANQPQHF. The chain links TRBV6-5 to TRBJ1-5; possibly TRBD1 for D (5 bases). This CDR3 region has 14 residues. Germline V CDR1 and CDR2: MNHEY, SVGAGI. Between the trimmed V and J ends, which lost 8 bases and 4 bases, there was a span of 15 bases.

J is TRBJ1-5 and V is TRBV29-1; 10 bases align to TRBD1. From germline, CDR1 is SQVTM and CDR2 ANQGSEA. This CDR3 is 15 amino acids long. The junction had 15 bases not matched to a gene; V was cut back by 5 bases and J by 11 bases. The CDR3 region has the DNA TGCAGCGTTCTCCAAGGGACAGGGGACCTTGAGACCCAGCATTTT. This translates into CSVLQGTGDLETQHF.

The chain couples TRBV2 to TRBJ1-3; D is undetermined. Per germline, CDR1 SNHLY and CDR2 FYNNEI. The ends were cut back, 0 bases at V and 4 bases at J, with 13 bases in the middle. The CDR3 is made up of 16 amino acids. DNA of the CDR3: TGTGCCAGCAGTGAAGCGCGGGCCCTTGGGGGAAACACCATATATTTT. The encoded protein is CASSEARALGGNTIYF.

The chain recombines TRBV30 with TRBJ2-1; 11 bases align to TRBD2. Germline lookup yields CDR1 GTSNPN and CDR2 SVGIG (reference sequence). Trimming at V came to 2 bases and at J to 3 bases, leaving 12 bases not matched to a gene. The CDR3 spans 18 residues. CDR3 protein: CAWSSTRSGLAVYNEQFF. DNA for the CDR3: TGTGCCTGGAGTTCTACACGATCGGGACTAGCGGTCTACAATGAGCAGTTCTTC.

The rearrangement links TRBV7-2 to TRBJ2-2; D is perhaps TRBD1 (5 bases). Germline CDR1 SGHTA, CDR2 FQGNSA. CDR3 length equals 13 residues. The V end was cut by 8 bases, the J end by 8 bases, with 15 bases between. CDR3 in amino acids: CASLRVGSGELFF. DNA of the CDR3: TGTGCCAGCCTCAGGGTTGGCTCTGGGGAGCTGTTTTTT.

The CDR3 region has the DNA TGTGCCAGCAGGGGGACAGGGCGGTTCTACGAGCAGTACTTC. The encoded protein is CASRGTGRFYEQYF. V is TRBV7-9 and J is TRBJ2-7, with 9 bases matching TRBD1. With 6 bases clipped from V and 3 bases from J, the junction kept 6 bases outside the gene matches. The CDR3 loop spans 14 amino acids. The germline CDR1 and CDR2 sequences are SEHNR and FQNEAQ (reference sequence).

The J gene is TRBJ1-2, the V gene TRBV3-1 (or the pseudogene TRBV3-2); 9 nucleotides align to TRBD1. The junction had 7 bases not matched to a gene; V was cut back by 7 bases and J by 7 bases. The CDR3 extends over 13 amino acids. The V gene's germline CDR1 is LGHDT and CDR2 YNNKEL (reference sequence). This CDR3 reads CASNPGQGSGYTF. CDR3 sequence (DNA): TGTGCCAGCAACCCGGGACAGGGTTCTGGCTACACCTTC.

This chain uses TRBV11-3 with TRBJ1-1; D gene uncertain. The CDR3 is 14 residues long. The germline V gene has CDR1 SGHNT and CDR2 YENEEA. The V end was cut by 3 bases, the J end by 0 bases, with 8 bases between. CDR3 DNA: TGTGCCAGCAGCTTCGAGGCTCTGAACACTGAAGCTTTCTTT. It is translated as CASSFEALNTEAFF.

The chain combines TRBV27 with TRBJ2-5; 7 positions agree with TRBD1. The CDR3 is 13 amino acids. In germline, CDR1 is MNHEY, CDR2 SMNVEV (reference sequence). V shed 5 bases and J 7 bases; nucleotides not matched to a gene: 7. The CDR3 loop is CASSTRQGGTQYF. The CDR3 DNA follows: TGTGCCAGCAGTACAAGACAGGGTGGGACCCAGTACTTC.

This clone occurred once. The CDR3 here is CASSLAPTGTNEKLFF. The CDR3 DNA reads TGCGCCAGCAGCTTGGCCCCGACAGGGACTAATGAAAAACTGTTTTTT. V gene TRBV5-1 combines with J gene TRBJ1-4; 7 bases agree with TRBD1. The CDR3 runs to 16 residues. Unmatched junction bases numbered 4, after V lost 0 bases and J lost 2 bases. Germline values: CDR1 SGHRS, CDR2 YFSETQ. The whole variable domain, filled in from reference TRBV5-1 and TRBJ1-4, reads KAGVTQTPRYLIKTRGQQVTLSCSPISGHRSVSWYQQTPGQGLQFLFEYFSETQRNKGNFPGRFSGRQFSNSRSEMNVSTLELGDSALYLCASSLAPTGTNEKLFFGSGTQLSVL.

This chain joins TRBV6-5 and TRBJ1-2, with TRBD1 matching 7 bases. The V gene's germline CDR1 is MNHEY and CDR2 SVGAGI. There are 15 residues in the CDR3. Trimming removed 4 bases from V and 2 bases from J; junction bases left unmatched: 7. CDR3 residues: CASSFDRAANYGYTF. For the CDR3, the DNA is TGTGCCAGCAGTTTCGACAGGGCCGCGAACTATGGCTACACCTTC.

The chain links TRBV14 to TRBJ2-5; D possibly corresponds to TRBD2 (6 bases). The germline V gene has CDR1 SGHDN and CDR2 FVKESK. This CDR3 comprises 13 residues. Trimming removed 4 bases from V and 7 bases from J, with 13 bases in between. CDR3 coding DNA: TGTGCCAGCAGCCCTCCGGGGGTGATGACCCAGTACTTC. This encodes CASSPPGVMTQYF.

This clone came up once. The genes are TRBV27 and TRBJ2-1, with D maybe TRBD1 (6 bases). CDR1 MNHEY and CDR2 SMNVEV come from the germline V gene (reference sequence). The CDR3 runs to 17 residues. V dropped 3 bases and J dropped 1 base, with 16 bases sitting between them. The CDR3 coding sequence is TGTGCCAGCAGTTTGAGGGGGAACCCAATTTCCTACAATGAGCAGTTCTTC. The encoded protein is CASSLRGNPISYNEQFF.

This chain connects TRBV14 to TRBJ2-3, with 9 bases that match TRBD2. Germline CDR1 reads SGHDN; CDR2 reads FVKESK. The CDR3 runs to 16 residues. The V gene end was trimmed by 1 base and the J gene end by 6 bases; junction bases not matched to a gene: 8. The CDR3 here is CASSQVPLAGEDTQYF. As DNA, the CDR3 is TGTGCCAGCAGCCAAGTGCCATTAGCGGGAGAGGATACGCAGTATTTT. The complete variable domain, with remaining parts taken from reference TRBV14 and TRBJ2-3, reads EAGVTQFPSHSVIEKGQTVTLRCDPISGHDNLYWYRRVMGKEIKFLLHFVKESKQDESGMPNNRFLAERTGGTYSTLKVQPAELEDSGVYFCASSQVPLAGEDTQYFGPGTRLTVL.